The 30 T cell receptor beta chains in this list originate from one sample, sequenced in a study of T cell changes during pregnancy in multiple sclerosis. The data were produced by immunoSEQ multiplex PCR, yet TCRdb's version contains in-frame clones alone and is incomplete. This table has around 60,000 clones, just under 95% appearing once. The sample consisted of CD4+ T cells from peripheral blood mononuclear cells, taken before pregnancy. The receptors originated from a female donor with multiple sclerosis, enrolled in a pregnancy study.

J is TRBJ2-6 and V is TRBV28, with a tentative D call TRBD1 (6 bases). Deletions cut 6 bases from V and 4 bases from J, with 19 bases between. The CDR3 extends over 17 amino acids. CDR1 and CDR2 from the germline V gene are MDHEN and SYDVKM. Written as DNA, the CDR3 is TGTGCCAGCAGCGTAACAGGGAAACCCCTCGGGGCCAACGTCCTGACTTTC. It translates to CASSVTGKPLGANVLTF.

The J gene is TRBJ2-7, the V gene TRBV27, with 14 bases identical to TRBD2. J lost 5 bases, V lost 6 bases, and 6 bases had no gene match. Germline V gene lookup returns CDR1 MNHEY and CDR2 SMNVEV (reference sequence). The CDR3 spans 15 residues. The CDR3, as DNA: TGTGCCAGCAGGAAAGCGGGACTAGCGGGAGACGAGCAGTACTTC. This sequence encodes CASRKAGLAGDEQYF.

The chain recombines TRBV2 with TRBJ2-6, with D possibly being TRBD2 (5 bases). The germline V gene has CDR1 SNHLY and CDR2 FYNNEI. Deletions cut 9 bases from V and 1 base from J, with 13 bases between. The CDR3 loop spans 15 amino acids. In DNA form, the CDR3 reads TGTGCCAGGGGTCCCTCGGGATCTGGGGCCAACGTCCTGACTTTC. It yields the protein CARGPSGSGANVLTF. Variable domain in full (rest from reference TRBV2 and TRBJ2-6): EPEVTQTPSHQVTQMGQEVILRCVPISNHLYFYWYRQILGQKVEFLVSFYNNEISEKSEIFDDQFSVERPDGSNFTLKIRSTKLEDSAMYFCARGPSGSGANVLTFGAGSRLTVL.

This rearrangement joins TRBV29-1 to TRBJ1-3, with 7 bases matching TRBD1. V lost 4 bases, J lost 0 bases, and 9 bases stayed unmatched. The CDR3 covers 16 residues. The germline CDR1 and CDR2 sequences are SQVTM and ANQGSEA. The CDR3 here is CSVADPGQLSGNTIYF. In DNA form, the CDR3 reads TGCAGCGTTGCGGACCCGGGACAGCTCTCTGGAAACACCATATATTTT.

The rearrangement links TRBV2 to TRBJ2-7; D might be TRBD2 (6 bases). Trimming pared 6 bases from V and 2 bases from J, leaving 14 bases between. CDR3 length equals 14 residues. CDR1 and CDR2 (germline): SNHLY, FYNNEI. CDR3 in DNA: TGTGCCAGCAGCCACGGGACTTATCCCTACGAGCAGTACTTC. This encodes CASSHGTYPYEQYF.

V is TRBV7-2 and J is TRBJ2-2; possibly TRBD1 for D (5 bases). From germline, CDR1 is SGHTA and CDR2 FQGNSA. The germline V and J ends were trimmed by 0 bases and 1 base, with 6 bases remaining between them. The CDR3 has 15 residues. The CDR3 protein is CASSLAGRNTGELFF. CDR3 DNA sequence: TGTGCCAGCAGCTTAGCGGGGCGGAACACCGGGGAGCTGTTTTTT.

The chain has TRBV5-1 and TRBJ2-5; 9 nucleotides line up with TRBD2. The J call is uncertain, as TRBJ2-7 better fits the DNA end. CDR1 is SGHRS and CDR2 is YFSETQ in the germline V gene. CDR3 size: 16 residues. CDR3 bases: TGCGCCAGCAGCTCGGATCCGGGACTAGCATCCTACGAGCAGTACTTC. Its translation: CASSSDPGLASYEQYF.

The V gene is TRBV28, the J gene TRBJ2-1; 14 bases are a match to TRBD2. CDR1 and CDR2 from the germline V gene are MDHEN and SYDVKM. V was pared by 6 bases and J by 2 bases, with 18 bases of the junction left unmatched. This CDR3 has 21 residues. CDR3 in DNA: TGTGCCAGCAGCCCGACTAGCGGGAGGGCGCGGTGGCCCCAAACCTACAATGAGCAGTTCTTC. Protein sequence: CASSPTSGRARWPQTYNEQFF. The full variable domain, with the rest looked up from reference TRBV28 and TRBJ2-1, is DVKVTQSSRYLVKRTGEKVFLECVQDMDHENMFWYRQDPGLGLRLIYFSYDVKMKEKGDIPEGYSVSREKKERFSLILESASTNQTSMYLCASSPTSGRARWPQTYNEQFFGPGTRLTVL.

The rearrangement uses TRBV18 and TRBJ1-1; 10 bases align to TRBD1. V trimming: 5 bases; J trimming: 3 bases; junction bases outside the gene matches: 3. The CDR3 extends over 14 amino acids. Germline V gene data show CDR1 as KGHSH and CDR2 as LQKENI. CDR3: CASSSGQGYTEAFF. CDR3 nucleotides: TGTGCCAGCTCATCGGGACAGGGGTACACTGAAGCTTTCTTT.

The chain recombines TRBV10-3 with TRBJ1-1; 9 positions match TRBD1. Losses at the gene ends were 6 bases for V and 5 bases for J; bases not matched to a gene: 10. CDR1 is ENHRY and CDR2 is SYGVKD in the germline V gene. This CDR3 comprises 15 residues. The DNA for the CDR3 is TGTGCCATCAGAAATAGACAGGGGGTTGAAACTGAAGCTTTCTTT. Protein: CAIRNRQGVETEAFF.

This clone was counted once. The chain employs TRBV4-3 and TRBJ1-3; TRBD1 might be the D (6 bases). V lost 1 base, J lost 0 bases, and 10 bases lay in between. In germline, CDR1 is LGHNA, CDR2 YSLEER. The length of the CDR3 is 16 residues. CDR3 bases: TGCGCCAGCAGCCAAGTCTCGACAGGCTCTGGAAACACCATATATTTT. Translating it yields CASSQVSTGSGNTIYF.

The chain joins TRBV28 to TRBJ2-7, with D unresolved. Trimming took 3 bases from V and 9 from J, leaving 12 bases between them. The CDR3 spans 12 residues. Germline-derived CDR1 and CDR2 are MDHEN and SYDVKM. CDR3 bases: TGTGCCAGCAGTTTGACTCGGAGCTCGCAGTACTTC. This gives the protein CASSLTRSSQYF.

The rearrangement links TRBV13 to TRBJ2-1; 7 bases map to TRBD1. The V gene's germline CDR1 is PRHDT and CDR2 FYEKMQ (reference sequence). CDR3 length equals 15 residues. V shed 5 bases, J shed 4 bases, and the junction held 8 bases outside the gene matches. The CDR3 loop is CASSDHSGQYNEQFF. CDR3 DNA: TGTGCCAGCAGCGATCACTCGGGACAGTACAATGAGCAGTTCTTC. The full variable domain, with the rest looked up from reference TRBV13 and TRBJ2-1, is AAGVIQSPRHLIKEKRETATLKCYPIPRHDTVYWYQQGPGQDPQFLISFYEKMQSDKGSIPDRFSAQQFSDYHSELNMSSLELGDSALYFCASSDHSGQYNEQFFGPGTRLTVL.

The V and J genes are TRBV6-6 and TRBJ2-3; tentatively, D is TRBD2 (6 bases). In germline, CDR1 is MNHNY, CDR2 SVGAGI (reference sequence). Trimming left V 2 bases short and J 4 bases short, with 7 bases between. The CDR3 consists of 13 residues. CDR3 in DNA: TGTGCCAGCAGTTACCCTAGCGCAGATACGCAGTATTTT. Translating gives CASSYPSADTQYF.

The chain carries TRBV6-5 and TRBJ2-4; D might be TRBD1 (5 bases). The CDR3 extends over 15 amino acids. Germline CDR1 MNHEY, CDR2 SVGAGI. Trimming cost V 0 bases and J 1 base, with 7 bases left between them. The CDR3 DNA follows: TGTGCCAGCAGTTACTCACAGGATGCCAAAAACATTCAGTACTTC. As protein: CASSYSQDAKNIQYF.

The V and J genes are TRBV12-2 and TRBJ2-2; the table names TRBD2, a call not compared with the DNA. TRBV12-2 is shown as a pseudogene. This CDR3 has 16 residues. The CDR3: CASRPTSGSATGELFF. DNA of the CDR3: TGTGCAAGTCGCCCCACTAGCGGGAGCGCCACCGGGGAGCTGTTTTTT.

The V and J genes are TRBV4-1 and TRBJ2-4; 8 bases are a match to TRBD1. This CDR3 contains 16 residues. V lost 3 bases to trimming and J lost 0 bases; unmatched junction nucleotides: 4. CDR1 MGHRA and CDR2 YSYEKL come from the germline V gene. The CDR3 protein is CASSQQGAGAKNIQYF. The DNA for the CDR3 is TGCGCCAGCAGCCAGCAGGGGGCTGGAGCCAAAAACATTCAGTACTTC.

The J gene is TRBJ2-1, the V gene TRBV27; a weak D match, TRBD2 (5 bases). CDR3 size: 15 residues. Trimming cost V 4 bases and J 1 base, with 11 bases left between them. Germline lookup yields CDR1 MNHEY and CDR2 SMNVEV (reference sequence). CDR3 coding DNA: TGTGCCAGCAGTTCGTCGGGATTGTCCTACAATGAGCAGTTCTTC. Translated, it gives CASSSSGLSYNEQFF.

CDR3 protein: CASRPGTSGSNEQFF. CDR3 coding DNA: TGCGCCAGCAGACCTGGGACTAGCGGGAGTAATGAGCAGTTCTTC. The chain combines TRBV5-1 with TRBJ2-1; 14 nucleotides align to TRBD2. The junction had 5 bases not matched to a gene; V was cut back by 5 bases and J by 7 bases. There are 15 residues in the CDR3. Germline V gene sequence: CDR1 SGHRS, CDR2 YFSETQ.

The CDR3 spells CASSLGGLAGSYNEQFF. The CDR3 coding sequence is TGTGCCAGCAGCTTAGGAGGACTAGCGGGATCCTACAATGAGCAGTTCTTC. This chain uses TRBV7-9 with TRBJ2-1; 12 nucleotides agree with TRBD2. Germline V gene sequence: CDR1 SEHNR, CDR2 FQNEAQ (reference sequence). J lost 1 base, V lost 1 base, and 2 bases had no gene match. This CDR3 region has 17 residues.

This chain uses TRBV11-3 with TRBJ2-1; possibly TRBD1 for D (6 bases). CDR1 is SGHNT, CDR2 YENEEA, per germline. Trimming stripped 1 base from V and 10 bases from J, with 11 bases between. The CDR3 contains 13 residues. CDR3 in amino acids: CASSLGGTTEQFF. The DNA for the CDR3 is TGTGCCAGCAGCTTAGGAGGGACAACCGAGCAGTTCTTC.

The rearrangement joins TRBV7-3 to TRBJ2-2, with 8 bases lining up with TRBD2. Per germline, CDR1 SGHTA and CDR2 FQGTGA. The V and J ends lost 0 bases and 1 base, in that order; junction bases with no gene match: 4. The length of the CDR3 is 17 residues. The CDR3 DNA sequence: TGTGCCAGCAGCTTAACGACGGGGGGGTGGAACACCGGGGAGCTGTTTTTT. Protein sequence: CASSLTTGGWNTGELFF.

The chain combines TRBV6-5 with TRBJ2-5; tentatively, D is TRBD2 (6 bases). V was pared by 2 bases and J by 2 bases, with 9 bases between. The CDR3 is 14 residues long. Germline assignment: CDR1 MNHEY and CDR2 SVGAGI. In nucleotides, the CDR3 is TGTGCCAGCAGTTACGGTAGCGGACAAGAGACCCAGTACTTC. Translated, it gives CASSYGSGQETQYF.

The chain uses TRBV7-9 and TRBJ2-1; perhaps TRBD1 as D (5 bases). Trimming took off 6 bases at V and 10 bases at J, with 16 bases between the two ends. Germline loops: CDR1 SEHNR, CDR2 FQNEAQ (reference sequence). CDR3 length: 13 residues. DNA of the CDR3: TGTGCCAGCAGGATAACAGGAGATAGCGAGCAGTTCTTC. It yields the protein CASRITGDSEQFF.

The chain has TRBV9 and TRBJ1-1, with D possibly being TRBD1 (5 bases). Trimming cost V 3 bases and J 1 base, with 7 bases left between them. This CDR3 has 13 amino acids. Germline V gene sequence: CDR1 SGDLS, CDR2 YYNGEE. The CDR3 DNA reads TGTGCCAGCAGCGGGACAAAGAACACTGAAGCTTTCTTT. Amino acids: CASSGTKNTEAFF.

This clone was seen only once. The junction does not match germline at one end; this may be a read error. The chain uses TRBV7-7 and TRBJ2-5; perhaps TRBD2 as D (5 bases). CDR3 length: 14 amino acids. CDR1 SSHAT and CDR2 FNYEAQ come from the germline V gene (reference sequence). As DNA, the CDR3 is TGTGCTAGCAGCTTAGGTCTAGCTGGAGAGACCCAGTACTTC. Protein sequence: CASSLGLAGETQYF.

The V and J genes are TRBV15 and TRBJ2-3, with 7 bases identical to TRBD2. J gave up 4 bases and V 6 bases, and 13 bases lay outside the gene matches. The CDR3 totals 16 residues. Germline assignment: CDR1 LNHNV and CDR2 YYDKDF (reference sequence). The CDR3 region is CATSSGGGRRADTQYF. The CDR3 bases are TGTGCCACCAGTTCAGGAGGCGGGAGAAGGGCAGATACGCAGTATTTT.

The rearrangement links TRBV5-5 to TRBJ1-1; D unclear. Germline CDR1 SGHKS, CDR2 YYEKEE (reference sequence). Trimming left V 7 bases short and J 1 base short, with 5 bases between. The CDR3 loop spans 11 amino acids. CDR3 region: CASGQNTEAFF. The CDR3, as DNA: TGTGCCAGCGGGCAGAACACTGAAGCTTTCTTT.

The chain combines TRBV28 with TRBJ2-1; 9 bases match TRBD2. This CDR3 spans 14 amino acids. Trimming cost V 2 bases and J 9 bases; bases outside gene matches: 5. Germline lookup yields CDR1 MDHEN and CDR2 SYDVKM. As DNA, the CDR3 is TGTGCCAGCAGTTTAAGCGGGAGGTTTATTGAGCAGTTCTTC. Its translation: CASSLSGRFIEQFF. The variable domain in full, completed from reference TRBV28 and TRBJ2-1, reads DVKVTQSSRYLVKRTGEKVFLECVQDMDHENMFWYRQDPGLGLRLIYFSYDVKMKEKGDIPEGYSVSREKKERFSLILESASTNQTSMYLCASSLSGRFIEQFFGPGTRLTVL.

V is TRBV5-6 and J is TRBJ1-3; weak D call: TRBD1 (5 bases). The V end was cut by 7 bases, the J end by 1 base, with 15 bases between. This CDR3 has 15 amino acids. Germline lookup yields CDR1 SGHDT and CDR2 YYEEEE. CDR3 nucleotide sequence: TGTGCCAGCCACAGAAGGGGATCATCTGGAAACACCATATATTTT. It is translated as CASHRRGSSGNTIYF.